A single sample is the source of the 21 T cell receptor beta chains below, sequenced in a study of PD-1 blockade in classical Hodgkin lymphoma. The method was immunoSEQ multiplex PCR; TCRdb's version includes in-frame clones alone and lacks a portion of them. The data contain 21,000 or so clones, about four fifths of them seen just once; the ten biggest clones take up roughly a sixth. Every patient was affected by relapse after autologous stem cell transplantation, while exposure to brentuximab vedotin was not uniform. The sequencing used peripheral blood mononuclear cells (PBMCs), collected before the second cycle of nivolumab. The receptors here all came from a human donor with classical Hodgkin lymphoma.

The gene calls are TRBV4-2 and TRBJ2-3, with D unclear. The germline V and J ends were trimmed by 0 bases and 2 bases, with 12 bases remaining between them. The CDR3 has 16 amino acids. Germline V gives CDR1 LGHNA, CDR2 YNFKEQ. The DNA of the CDR3 is TGTGCCAGCAGCCAAGATAAGGGCAGGATCACAGATACGCAGTATTTT. This gives the protein CASSQDKGRITDTQYF.

The V call is TRBV5-1, the J call TRBJ1-3; maybe TRBD1 (6 bases). V lost 2 bases and J lost 2, with 8 bases in between. The length of the CDR3 is 14 residues. CDR1 and CDR2 from the germline V gene are SGHRS and YFSETQ. The CDR3 sequence is CASSFGQTGNTIYF. The DNA of the CDR3 is TGCGCCAGCAGCTTCGGACAGACTGGAAACACCATATATTTT.

V is TRBV28 and J is TRBJ1-1; D is perhaps TRBD1 (6 bases). Trimming took off 3 bases at V and 2 bases at J, with 13 bases between the two ends. Per the germline V gene, CDR1 is MDHEN and CDR2 is SYDVKM. This CDR3 region has 15 residues. CDR3 nucleotides: TGTGCCAGCAGTTTCCAACAGGGTGTAAACACTGAAGCTTTCTTT. Amino acid sequence: CASSFQQGVNTEAFF.

This chain uses TRBV5-4 with TRBJ2-4, with D possibly being TRBD2 (7 bases). V lost 2 bases and J 8 bases, leaving 14 bases between the germline ends. The CDR3 has 14 residues. Per the germline V gene, CDR1 is SGHNT and CDR2 is YYREEE (reference sequence). The CDR3 sequence: CASSLRGAGYIQYF. CDR3 DNA sequence: TGTGCCAGCAGCTTACGGGGGGCGGGATACATTCAGTACTTC.

This rearrangement joins TRBV28 to TRBJ1-5; 7 bases match TRBD1. Germline lookup yields CDR1 MDHEN and CDR2 SYDVKM. V shed 8 bases and J 1 base; nucleotides not matched to a gene: 11. The CDR3 runs to 16 residues. The CDR3 DNA follows: TGTGCCAGCGTCCCAGGGGGGATAGGGAGCAATCAGCCCCAGCATTTT. Its protein product is CASVPGGIGSNQPQHF.

The chain links TRBV9 to TRBJ2-3; perhaps D is TRBD1 or TRBD2 (6 bases each). Trimming left V 0 bases short and J 8 bases short, with 16 bases between. CDR1 and CDR2 from the germline V gene are SGDLS and YYNGEE. The CDR3 loop spans 15 amino acids. CDR3: CASSVEGQGRGTQYF. The CDR3 DNA reads TGTGCCAGCAGCGTAGAGGGGCAGGGGCGGGGTACGCAGTATTTT.

CDR3 in DNA: TGTGCCAGCAGCTTAGCCCGGACAGTTGACACCGGGGAGCTGTTTTTT. Translating it yields CASSLARTVDTGELFF. V usage is TRBV7-8 and J usage is TRBJ2-2; TRBD1 is a possible D gene (6 bases). With 0 bases removed from V and 3 bases from J, the gap between germline ends came to 11 bases. Germline V gives CDR1 SGHVS, CDR2 FQNEAQ. The CDR3 runs to 16 residues.

This clone was seen more than once but under ten times. The rearrangement links TRBV2 to TRBJ2-5; no clear D. The CDR3 sequence is 11 residues long. The V and J ends lost 3 bases and 5 bases respectively, with 4 bases between them. In germline, CDR1 is SNHLY, CDR2 FYNNEI. In DNA, the CDR3 is TGTGCCAGCAGTGAGTCGGAGACCCAGTACTTC. Translated: CASSESETQYF.

The V call is TRBV29-1, the J call TRBJ2-7; maybe TRBD1 (6 bases). V dropped 3 bases and J dropped 0 bases, with 18 bases sitting between them. The CDR3 spans 16 residues. Per the germline V gene, CDR1 is SQVTM and CDR2 is ANQGSEA. The chain's CDR3 is CSVDFGSGQPSYEQYF. The CDR3 region has the DNA TGCAGCGTTGATTTCGGATCGGGACAACCCTCCTACGAGCAGTACTTC.

The chain joins TRBV19 to TRBJ2-3; D is perhaps TRBD1 (6 bases). Germline CDR1 reads LNHDA; CDR2 reads SQIVND (reference sequence). V gave up 3 bases and J gave up 2 bases, with 12 bases separating them. The CDR3 has 15 amino acids. CDR3 protein: CASSMGQGHTDTQYF. The CDR3 DNA reads as TGTGCCAGTAGTATGGGGCAGGGACACACAGATACGCAGTATTTT. The whole variable domain, filled in from reference TRBV19 and TRBJ2-3, reads DGGITQSPKYLFRKEGQNVTLSCEQNLNHDAMYWYRQDPGQGLRLIYYSQIVNDFQKGDIAEGYSVSREKKESFPLTVTSAQKNPTAFYLCASSMGQGHTDTQYFGPGTRLTVL.

This sequence joins TRBV6-5 and TRBJ1-1; D ambiguous. The V gene's germline CDR1 is MNHEY and CDR2 SVGAGI. V was shortened by 6 bases and J by 0 bases, with 8 bases between the two germline ends. CDR3 length: 13 residues. The CDR3 sequence is CASSWQLNTEAFF. The CDR3 bases are TGTGCCAGCAGCTGGCAGCTGAACACTGAAGCTTTCTTT.

The chain links TRBV11-3 to TRBJ1-6; tentatively, D is TRBD1 (6 bases). V lost 11 bases to trimming and J lost 3 bases, with 20 bases between them. This CDR3 is 16 amino acids long. The germline CDR1 and CDR2 sequences are SGHNT and YENEEA. CDR3 DNA sequence: TGTGCCCCCACCCTTGTCGGCAGGGGCTATAATTCACCCCTCCACTTT. This translates into CAPTLVGRGYNSPLHF.

V usage is TRBV25-1 and J usage is TRBJ1-6; no definite D call. CDR3 length: 15 residues. Trimming cost V 1 base and J 5 bases, with 9 bases left between them. Germline V gene sequence: CDR1 MGHDK, CDR2 SYGVNS. The CDR3 is CASSEWWENNSPLHF. The CDR3 DNA is TGTGCCAGCAGTGAATGGTGGGAAAATAATTCACCCCTCCACTTT.

This clone appeared a few times. The genes are TRBV25-1 and TRBJ2-3; 10 nucleotides agree with TRBD1. V gave up 3 bases and J gave up 5 bases; unmatched junction bases: 8. There are 16 residues in the CDR3. The germline V gene encodes CDR1 MGHDK and CDR2 SYGVNS. This CDR3 reads CASSDRDRGLEDTQYF. As DNA, the CDR3 is TGTGCCAGCAGTGATCGTGACAGGGGGCTCGAAGATACGCAGTATTTT.

The chain combines TRBV10-3 with TRBJ1-1, with TRBD1 matching over 8 bases. The CDR3 extends over 14 amino acids. CDR1 is ENHRY and CDR2 is SYGVKD in the germline V gene. J was trimmed by 6 bases and V by 9 bases; bases with no gene match: 12. DNA of the CDR3: TGTGCCATACGAATGGACAGGGCGAATCCTGAAGCTTTCTTT. This translates into CAIRMDRANPEAFF.

In its sample, this clone was seen once. This rearrangement joins TRBV28 to TRBJ2-3; a possible D gene is TRBD1 (5 bases). Germline values: CDR1 MDHEN, CDR2 SYDVKM. V lost 6 bases to trimming and J lost 3 bases, with 10 bases between them. The CDR3 extends over 13 amino acids. The DNA for the CDR3 is TGTGCCAGCAGATCCCACAGGACAGATACGCAGTATTTT. It encodes CASRSHRTDTQYF. The variable domain in full, completed from reference TRBV28 and TRBJ2-3, reads DVKVTQSSRYLVKRTGEKVFLECVQDMDHENMFWYRQDPGLGLRLIYFSYDVKMKEKGDIPEGYSVSREKKERFSLILESASTNQTSMYLCASRSHRTDTQYFGPGTRLTVL.

CDR3: CASSFGTGNEQFF. The CDR3 DNA sequence: TGCGCCAGCAGCTTTGGGACAGGCAATGAGCAGTTCTTC. The gene calls are TRBV5-1 and TRBJ2-1, with 8 bases aligning to TRBD1. With 2 bases clipped from V and 6 bases from J, the junction kept 1 base outside the gene matches. In germline, CDR1 is SGHRS, CDR2 YFSETQ. This CDR3 is 13 amino acids long.

The gene calls are TRBV7-8 and TRBJ2-3; the D gene could be TRBD1 or TRBD2 (5 bases each). Trimming took 5 bases from V and 2 from J, leaving 14 bases between them. The V gene's germline CDR1 is SGHVS and CDR2 FQNEAQ. The CDR3 contains 15 residues. As DNA, the CDR3 is TGTGCCAGCAGCCCCTGGGACGGAGACACAGATACGCAGTATTTT. This codes for CASSPWDGDTDTQYF.

This clone was observed a handful of times. The J gene is TRBJ2-5, the V gene TRBV10-1; 8 nucleotides match TRBD1. V shed 5 bases and J 5 bases; nucleotides not matched to a gene: 13. The CDR3 loop spans 16 amino acids. Germline V gene data show CDR1 as WNHNN and CDR2 as SYGVQD (reference sequence). The CDR3 DNA reads as TGCGCCAGCAGTCCCATCCCGGACAGGGCTTACGAGACCCAGTACTTC. Amino acid sequence: CASSPIPDRAYETQYF.

This sequence joins TRBV18 and TRBJ1-1; 7 bases match TRBD1. V lost 3 bases and J lost 4; bases outside the gene matches: 8. Germline V gene sequence: CDR1 KGHSH, CDR2 LQKENI. The CDR3 sequence is 15 residues long. Written as DNA, the CDR3 is TGTGCCAGCTCACCGCGTAAGAGACAGGGCACTGAAGCTTTCTTT. It is translated as CASSPRKRQGTEAFF. Complete variable domain (other parts from reference TRBV18 and TRBJ1-1): NAGVMQNPRHLVRRRGQEARLRCSPMKGHSHVYWYRQLPEEGLKFMVYLQKENIIDESGMPKERFSAEFPKEGPSILRIQQVVRGDSAAYFCASSPRKRQGTEAFFGQGTRLTVV.

This sequence joins TRBV7-2 and TRBJ2-7; D possibly corresponds to TRBD1 (5 bases). V was pared by 5 bases and J by 9 bases, with 20 bases between. The length of the CDR3 is 14 residues. Germline lookup yields CDR1 SGHTA and CDR2 FQGNSA. This CDR3 reads CASSATGSFTGQYF. CDR3 DNA: TGTGCCAGCAGCGCCACCGGGTCCTTCACAGGGCAGTACTTC.